These 11 T cell receptor beta chains originate from one sample sequenced in a study of patients with pleural tuberculosis. TCRdb reprocessed the reads via MiXCR and lists one record per CDR3 protein. The sample consists of about 50,000 distinct CDR3 sequences, 6% to 9.5% of them appearing once. The receptors come from a human donor with pleural tuberculosis.

The V gene is TRBV5-4, the J gene TRBJ1-5; 7 nucleotides match TRBD1. In germline, CDR1 is SGHNT, CDR2 YYREEE (reference sequence). Trimming cost V 0 bases and J 5 bases; bases outside gene matches: 11. The CDR3 extends over 17 amino acids. The CDR3 reads CASSLGPGTDFYQPQHF. For the CDR3, the DNA is TGTGCCAGCAGCTTGGGACCCGGGACAGATTTCTATCAGCCCCAGCATTTT.

The sample holds many counts of this clonotype. The V gene is TRBV5-4, the J gene TRBJ1-2; 7 bases are shared with TRBD1. This CDR3 spans 15 amino acids. The V segment lost 3 bases and the J segment 2 bases; nucleotides outside the gene matches: 7. CDR1 and CDR2 (germline): SGHNT, YYREEE (reference sequence). CDR3 loop: CASSYGQEINYGYTF. In nucleotides, the CDR3 is TGTGCCAGCAGCTACGGACAGGAGATCAACTATGGCTACACCTTC.

This clonotype has a count of ten or more. The rearrangement links TRBV6-1 to TRBJ2-7; D is unclear. Germline V lookup: CDR1 MNHNS, CDR2 SASEGT. The length of the CDR3 is 15 residues. The V gene lost 2 bases and the J gene lost 7 bases, with 18 bases spanning the gap. CDR3 nucleotides: TGTGCCAGCAGTGAACAGTCGGTTGGCCAGGCGGAGCAGTACTTC. As protein: CASSEQSVGQAEQYF.

This clonotype was seen ten or more times. The CDR3 DNA is TGTGCCAGCAGTGAATCCGGGACAACAGGGGAGACCCAGTACTTC. Translation gives CASSESGTTGETQYF. The chain has TRBV2 and TRBJ2-5; maybe TRBD1 (6 bases). Germline CDR1 reads SNHLY; CDR2 reads FYNNEI. V lost 2 bases to trimming and J lost 5 bases, with 15 bases between them. CDR3 size: 15 residues.

This clonotype occurred many times. The rearrangement links TRBV12-3 or TRBV12-4 to TRBJ2-1, with TRBD1 matching 10 bases. The CDR3 loop spans 15 amino acids. The J segment lost 8 bases and the V segment lost 5 bases, leaving 9 bases of the junction unmatched. The CDR3: CASSTRDRGRDEQFF. For the CDR3, the DNA is TGTGCCAGCAGTACGCGGGACAGGGGTCGGGATGAGCAGTTCTTC.

This clonotype has at least ten counts. CDR3 loop: CASSLDRGGNSPLHF. Written as DNA, the CDR3 is TGTGCCAGCAGCTTGGATAGGGGCGGTAATTCACCCCTCCACTTT. The chain links TRBV5-4 to TRBJ1-6; D might be TRBD1 (5 bases). V was cut by 0 bases and J by 6 bases, with 10 bases left in between. The CDR3 consists of 15 residues. Germline CDR1 SGHNT, CDR2 YYREEE (reference sequence).

The rearrangement uses TRBV28 and TRBJ2-6; D may be TRBD1 (5 bases). The CDR3 loop spans 16 amino acids. The germline V gene encodes CDR1 MDHEN and CDR2 SYDVKM. Trimming left V 1 base short and J 1 base short, with 8 bases between. The CDR3 region is CASSLFRGSGANVLTF. The CDR3, as DNA: TGTGCCAGCAGTTTATTTAGGGGATCTGGGGCCAACGTCCTGACTTTC. Using reference TRBV28 and TRBJ2-6 for the parts outside the CDR3, the full variable domain is DVKVTQSSRYLVKRTGEKVFLECVQDMDHENMFWYRQDPGLGLRLIYFSYDVKMKEKGDIPEGYSVSREKKERFSLILESASTNQTSMYLCASSLFRGSGANVLTFGAGSRLTVL.

In this sample, this clonotype turned up many times. Here the CDR3 DNA reads TGTGCCAGCAGCTTAGGGGACGCCTATGGCTACACCTTC. Protein: CASSLGDAYGYTF. This chain uses TRBV11-1 with TRBJ1-2; perhaps TRBD1 as D (5 bases). The CDR3 totals 13 residues. V gave up 1 base and J gave up 4 bases, with 7 bases separating them. The germline gives CDR1 SGHAT, CDR2 FQDESV (reference sequence).

This clonotype was seen only a few times. DNA of the CDR3: TGTGCCAGCAGCTCCCTTACAGATACGCAGTATTTT. This codes for CASSSLTDTQYF. The chain couples TRBV7-6 to TRBJ2-3; D is uncertain. Germline-derived CDR1 and CDR2 are SGHVS and FNYEAQ. There are 12 residues in the CDR3. With 4 bases removed from V and 3 bases from J, the gap between germline ends came to 5 bases.

This clonotype was observed at least ten times. V and J are TRBV19 and TRBJ1-5, with D possibly being TRBD1 (6 bases). Per the germline V gene, CDR1 is LNHDA and CDR2 is SQIVND (reference sequence). V lost 5 bases and J 0 bases, leaving 11 bases between the germline ends. The CDR3 contains 15 residues. In nucleotides, the CDR3 is TGTGCCAGTAGTCTGACAGGCTATAGCAATCAGCCCCAGCATTTT. Translating it yields CASSLTGYSNQPQHF.

Many counts were recorded for this clonotype. This chain joins TRBV6-4 and TRBJ2-2, with 10 positions matching TRBD1. V lost 6 bases to trimming and J lost 4 bases; unmatched junction nucleotides: 5. This CDR3 comprises 15 residues. Germline CDR1 and CDR2: MRHNA and SNTAGT. In DNA form, the CDR3 reads TGTGCCAGCAGCGACAGGGGGCTGGGCACCGGGGAGCTGTTTTTT. Its protein is CASSDRGLGTGELFF.